Each of the 26 T cell receptor beta chains below was sequenced from the same sample in a study of CD8 T cells in ankylosing spondylitis. Via MiXCR, TCRdb re-called the 5' RACE reads, giving one row per CDR3 protein. The profile covers some 340,000 distinct CDR3 sequences, with about 14% appearing a single time and approximately 1.1% taken by the ten largest. Source material: blood, either unsorted or a sorted T cell fraction (not recorded which). All receptors derive from a male donor with ankylosing spondylitis or in good health (not recorded which).

This chain joins TRBV20-1 and TRBJ1-3; TRBD1 is a possible D gene (5 bases). V gave up 3 bases and J gave up 7 bases, with 10 bases separating them. Germline V gives CDR1 DFQATT, CDR2 SNEGSKA (reference sequence). The CDR3 consists of 12 residues. The CDR3 sequence: CSASKGTNTIYF. Here the CDR3 DNA reads TGCAGTGCTAGTAAAGGGACCAACACCATATATTTT.

This clonotype occurred a few times. The chain has TRBV20-1 and TRBJ2-7; no definite D call. Germline CDR1 and CDR2: DFQATT and SNEGSKA (reference sequence). V shed 0 bases and J shed 2 bases, with 11 bases lying between them. The length of the CDR3 is 14 residues. The CDR3 sequence: CSARDGDGPYEQYF. CDR3 DNA: TGCAGTGCTAGAGATGGCGACGGACCCTACGAGCAGTACTTC.

The rearrangement joins TRBV7-2 to TRBJ2-2; D gene ambiguous. The CDR3 contains 14 residues. Trimming left V 4 bases short and J 4 bases short, with 10 bases between. Germline CDR1 and CDR2: SGHTA and FQGNSA. CDR3 in amino acids: CASSSSRATGELFF. The CDR3 region has the DNA TGTGCCAGCAGCTCCTCACGCGCCACCGGGGAGCTGTTTTTT.

The rearrangement uses TRBV10-3 and TRBJ2-1; TRBD2 matches 9 bases. The germline V gene has CDR1 ENHRY and CDR2 SYGVKD. V lost 3 bases to trimming and J lost 11 bases; unmatched junction nucleotides: 14. CDR3 size: 16 residues. The chain's CDR3 is CAISDLPSGARNKQFF. The CDR3 nucleotides are TGTGCCATCAGTGACCTACCTAGCGGGGCACGTAATAAGCAGTTCTTC.

Many counts were recorded for this clonotype. This chain links TRBV15 with TRBJ2-2; no firm D call. CDR1 is LNHNV and CDR2 is YYDKDF in the germline V gene (reference sequence). This CDR3 is 13 amino acids long. V lost 0 bases to trimming and J lost 7 bases, with 6 bases between them. CDR3 bases: TGTGCCACCAGCAGAGATTTCCGCGGGGAGCTGTTTTTT. Protein sequence: CATSRDFRGELFF.

This clonotype has a handful of counts. The chain recombines TRBV18 with TRBJ1-6; 10 bases are a match to TRBD1. CDR3 length: 15 amino acids. V lost 8 bases and J lost 8; bases outside the gene matches: 9. From germline, CDR1 is KGHSH and CDR2 LQKENI. Here the CDR3 DNA reads TGTGCCAGCCGAAAGGACAGGGGGGGAGATTCACCCCTCCACTTT. This translates into CASRKDRGGDSPLHF. Full variable domain (rest looked up from reference TRBV18 and TRBJ1-6): NAGVMQNPRHLVRRRGQEARLRCSPMKGHSHVYWYRQLPEEGLKFMVYLQKENIIDESGMPKERFSAEFPKEGPSILRIQQVVRGDSAAYFCASRKDRGGDSPLHFGNGTRLTVT.

Comment on this clonotype: This may stem from a read error, because a much larger clone lies one nucleotide away. CDR3 in DNA: TGCAGTGCTCGGGACATACCCTACGAGCAGTACTTC. It specifies CSARDIPYEQYF. The chain recombines TRBV20-1 with TRBJ2-7; D possibly corresponds to TRBD1 (6 bases). Trimming cost V 5 bases and J 2 bases, with 10 bases left between them. CDR1 and CDR2 (germline): DFQATT, SNEGSKA (reference sequence). This CDR3 has 12 residues.

This clonotype was recorded a few times. The V call is TRBV5-1, the J call TRBJ2-5; D gene uncertain. From germline, CDR1 is SGHRS and CDR2 YFSETQ. V lost 0 bases to trimming and J lost 4 bases, with 10 bases between them. The CDR3 is 14 residues long. This chain's CDR3 is CASSLAVDGETQYF. Here the CDR3 DNA reads TGCGCCAGCAGCTTGGCGGTAGACGGAGAGACCCAGTACTTC.

The V gene is TRBV3-1, the J gene TRBJ2-1; D tentatively fits TRBD1 or TRBD2 (5 bases each). The CDR3 is made up of 13 amino acids. V gave up 4 bases and J gave up 9 bases, with 13 bases separating them. Germline CDR1 reads LGHDT; CDR2 reads YNNKEL (reference sequence). The CDR3 bases are TGTGCCAGCAGCCGACTCTCAGGGAGTGAGCAGTTCTTC. It codes for CASSRLSGSEQFF.

This clonotype has a handful of counts. The gene calls are TRBV12-3 or TRBV12-4 and TRBJ2-2, with 11 bases aligning to TRBD2. Trimming cost V 5 bases and J 0 bases; bases outside gene matches: 8. The CDR3 loop spans 18 amino acids. The CDR3 sequence: CASSPGLAGPANTGELFF. CDR3 coding DNA: TGTGCCAGCAGTCCAGGACTAGCGGGCCCCGCGAACACCGGGGAGCTGTTTTTT.

This clonotype was picked up many times. The chain combines TRBV20-1 with TRBJ2-3; 12 bases are a match to TRBD2. Germline V gene sequence: CDR1 DFQATT, CDR2 SNEGSKA (reference sequence). V lost 3 bases, J lost 5 bases, and 9 bases stayed unmatched. The CDR3 has 16 amino acids. CDR3 region: CSAREQTSGRGDTQYF. The CDR3 DNA is TGCAGTGCTAGGGAACAGACTAGCGGGAGAGGAGATACGCAGTATTTT.

The table lists this clonotype with many counts. The chain couples TRBV5-1 to TRBJ2-7, with 7 nucleotides matching TRBD1. Trimming at V came to 5 bases and at J to 1 base, leaving 6 bases not matched to a gene. This CDR3 is 14 amino acids long. Germline CDR1 reads SGHRS; CDR2 reads YFSETQ. CDR3 nucleotide sequence: TGCGCCAGCAGGACGTCAGGGGGATCCTACGAGCAGTACTTC. This sequence encodes CASRTSGGSYEQYF.

The rearrangement links TRBV12-3 or TRBV12-4 to TRBJ2-7; the match to TRBD1 covers 8 bases. Losses at the gene ends were 5 bases for V and 2 bases for J; bases not matched to a gene: 5. This CDR3 comprises 14 residues. CDR3 region: CASSGDRSAYEQYF. As DNA, the CDR3 is TGTGCCAGCAGTGGGGACAGGTCCGCCTACGAGCAGTACTTC.

This chain joins TRBV4-1 and TRBJ2-1; no clear D gene. Germline CDR1 and CDR2: MGHRA and YSYEKL. The CDR3 sequence is 14 residues long. Trimming pared 2 bases from V and 6 bases from J, leaving 11 bases between. Here the CDR3 reads CASSQLPGSNEQFF. The CDR3 DNA follows: TGCGCCAGCAGCCAACTCCCTGGGTCCAATGAGCAGTTCTTC.

This chain connects TRBV30 to TRBJ1-5; a weak D match, TRBD1 (5 bases). The germline V and J ends were trimmed by 0 bases and 4 bases, with 10 bases remaining between them. The germline V gene has CDR1 GTSNPN and CDR2 SVGIG (reference sequence). This CDR3 comprises 14 residues. The CDR3 DNA sequence: TGTGCCTGGAGTGTAGGGACTTATAATCAGCCCCAGCATTTT. It codes for CAWSVGTYNQPQHF.

The chain uses TRBV2 and TRBJ1-1; the D gene is possibly TRBD1 (5 bases). The germline V gene has CDR1 SNHLY and CDR2 FYNNEI. V was pared by 6 bases and J by 3 bases, with 17 bases between. The CDR3 sequence is 15 residues long. The CDR3 DNA reads TGTGCCAGCAGCCTCGAGGGGCAGATATACACTGAAGCTTTCTTT. Translated, it gives CASSLEGQIYTEAFF.

The chain links TRBV20-1 to TRBJ2-1; D possibly corresponds to TRBD2 (5 bases). The CDR3 totals 14 residues. The V and J ends lost 6 bases and 0 bases respectively, with 12 bases between them. Looked up from germline, CDR1 is DFQATT and CDR2 is SNEGSKA (reference sequence). This CDR3 reads CSAPPRDSYNEQFF. Here the CDR3 DNA reads TGCAGTGCCCCCCCACGGGACTCCTACAATGAGCAGTTCTTC.

The genes are TRBV7-2 and TRBJ2-1, with D possibly TRBD1 on 6 matching bases. V was trimmed by 1 base and J by 5 bases, leaving 12 bases between them. Per germline, CDR1 SGHTA and CDR2 FQGNSA. This CDR3 has 15 residues. The CDR3 is CASSLERGRNNEQFF. For the CDR3, the DNA is TGTGCCAGCAGCTTAGAAAGGGGGAGAAACAATGAGCAGTTCTTC.

This clonotype was counted only a few times. This chain uses TRBV6-1 with TRBJ1-1; D call uncertain. V shed 8 bases and J shed 0 bases, with 10 bases lying between them. Germline CDR1 and CDR2: MNHNS and SASEGT. The CDR3 is made up of 13 amino acids. CDR3 sequence (DNA): TGTGCCAGCGGCCCACATCTGAACACTGAAGCTTTCTTT. It translates to CASGPHLNTEAFF.

In the case of this clonotype: This clone may be a read error of a much larger clone one base away. The chain recombines TRBV12-3 or TRBV12-4 with TRBJ2-7, with D perhaps TRBD1 (6 bases). The CDR3 covers 15 residues. CDR3 amino acids: CVSNRGQSADYEQYF. Written as DNA, the CDR3 is TGTGTCAGCAACCGGGGACAAAGCGCCGACTACGAGCAGTACTTC.

This clonotype was counted a few times. CDR3 bases: TGTGCCAGCAGCTTAGCGGGGCAGAATCAGCCCCAGCATTTT. Amino acids: CASSLAGQNQPQHF. The V and J genes are TRBV7-9 and TRBJ1-5; D perhaps matches TRBD1 (5 bases). Trimming cost V 0 bases and J 4 bases, with 7 bases left between them. Germline CDR1 is SEHNR and CDR2 is FQNEAQ (reference sequence). The CDR3 runs 14 residues.

This clonotype came up a few times. CDR3 coding DNA: TGTGCCAGCAGTTTTGGGCTAGCGGGGGCCGAAATGAACACCGGGGAGCTGTTTTTT. This codes for CASSFGLAGAEMNTGELFF. The chain has TRBV12-3 or TRBV12-4 and TRBJ2-2; 10 nucleotides align to TRBD2. The CDR3 contains 19 residues. V was pared by 3 bases and J by 1 base, with 11 bases of the junction left unmatched.

The chain employs TRBV11-2 and TRBJ2-5, with 9 nucleotides matching TRBD1. The CDR3 length is 13 residues. Unmatched junction bases numbered 5, after V lost 5 bases and J lost 7 bases. Germline V gives CDR1 SGHAT, CDR2 FQNNGV. CDR3 sequence: CASSEDRGRTQYF. The CDR3 nucleotides read TGTGCCAGCAGCGAGGACAGGGGCAGGACCCAGTACTTC.

The genes are TRBV3-1 and TRBJ1-2; D possibly corresponds to TRBD1 (6 bases). Germline V gene data show CDR1 as LGHDT and CDR2 as YNNKEL (reference sequence). V was trimmed by 3 bases and J by 4 bases, leaving 12 bases between them. CDR3 length: 14 residues. The CDR3 sequence is CASSHQDRTYGYTF. Here the CDR3 DNA reads TGTGCCAGCAGCCACCAAGACAGGACCTATGGCTACACCTTC.

CDR3 amino acids: CASSLWASGGGPNEQFF. The CDR3 DNA reads as TGCGCCAGCAGCTTGTGGGCCAGCGGGGGGGGCCCGAATGAGCAGTTCTTC. The chain employs TRBV5-1 and TRBJ2-1; 10 bases are a match to TRBD2. The CDR3 length is 17 residues. Trimming at V came to 1 base and at J to 7 bases, leaving 11 bases not matched to a gene. CDR1 is SGHRS and CDR2 is YFSETQ in the germline V gene.

There are a few counts of this clonotype. The CDR3 region is CSAGAPDRVFQEQYF. As DNA, the CDR3 is TGCAGTGCCGGGGCGCCGGACAGGGTTTTTCAGGAGCAGTACTTC. The chain is built from TRBV20-1 and TRBJ2-7, with 8 bases that match TRBD1. Trimming at V came to 6 bases and at J to 7 bases, leaving 17 bases not matched to a gene. The germline gives CDR1 DFQATT, CDR2 SNEGSKA (reference sequence). The CDR3 runs 15 residues.